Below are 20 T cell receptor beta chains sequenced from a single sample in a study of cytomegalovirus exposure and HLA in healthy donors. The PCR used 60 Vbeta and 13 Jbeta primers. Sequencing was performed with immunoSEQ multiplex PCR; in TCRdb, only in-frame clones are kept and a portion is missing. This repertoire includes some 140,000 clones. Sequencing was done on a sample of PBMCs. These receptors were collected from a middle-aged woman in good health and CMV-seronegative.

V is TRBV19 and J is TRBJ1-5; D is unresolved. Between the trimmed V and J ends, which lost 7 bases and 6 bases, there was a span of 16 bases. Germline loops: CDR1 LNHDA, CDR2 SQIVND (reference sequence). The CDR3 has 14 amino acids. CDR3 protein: CASKAGVRPQPQHF. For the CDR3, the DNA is TGTGCCAGTAAGGCCGGGGTAAGACCTCAGCCCCAGCATTTT.

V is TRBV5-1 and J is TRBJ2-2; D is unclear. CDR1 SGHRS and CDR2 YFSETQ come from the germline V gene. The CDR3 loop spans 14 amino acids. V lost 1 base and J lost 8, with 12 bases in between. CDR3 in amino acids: CASSLITGWGELFF. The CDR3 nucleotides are TGCGCCAGCAGCTTGATAACCGGTTGGGGGGAGCTGTTTTTT. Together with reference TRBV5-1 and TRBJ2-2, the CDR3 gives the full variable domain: KAGVTQTPRYLIKTRGQQVTLSCSPISGHRSVSWYQQTPGQGLQFLFEYFSETQRNKGNFPGRFSGRQFSNSRSEMNVSTLELGDSALYLCASSLITGWGELFFGEGSRLTVL.

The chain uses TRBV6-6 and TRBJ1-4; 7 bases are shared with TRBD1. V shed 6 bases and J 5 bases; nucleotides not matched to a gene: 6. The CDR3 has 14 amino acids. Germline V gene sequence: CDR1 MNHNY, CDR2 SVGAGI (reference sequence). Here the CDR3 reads CASRTGTANEKLFF. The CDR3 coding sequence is TGTGCCAGCAGGACCGGGACAGCGAATGAAAAACTGTTTTTT.

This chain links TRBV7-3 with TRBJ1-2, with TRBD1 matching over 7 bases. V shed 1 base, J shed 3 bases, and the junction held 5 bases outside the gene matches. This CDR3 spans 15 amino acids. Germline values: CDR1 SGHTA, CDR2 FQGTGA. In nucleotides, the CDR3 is TGTGCCAGCAGCTTAAAAGGGGGCGAAGACTATGGCTACACCTTC. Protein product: CASSLKGGEDYGYTF.

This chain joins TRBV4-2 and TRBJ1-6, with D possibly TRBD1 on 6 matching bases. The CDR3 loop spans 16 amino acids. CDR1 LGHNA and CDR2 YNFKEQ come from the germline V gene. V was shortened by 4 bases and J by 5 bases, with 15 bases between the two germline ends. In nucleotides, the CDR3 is TGTGCCAGCAGCCTGTCGGCGGCAGGGGATAATTCACCCCTCCACTTT. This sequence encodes CASSLSAAGDNSPLHF.

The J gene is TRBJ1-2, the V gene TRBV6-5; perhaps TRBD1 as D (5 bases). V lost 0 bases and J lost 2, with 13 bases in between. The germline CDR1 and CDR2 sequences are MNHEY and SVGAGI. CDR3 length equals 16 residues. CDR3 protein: CASSYSPAGLNYGYTF. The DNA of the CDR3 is TGTGCCAGCAGTTACTCGCCTGCGGGGCTCAACTATGGCTACACCTTC.

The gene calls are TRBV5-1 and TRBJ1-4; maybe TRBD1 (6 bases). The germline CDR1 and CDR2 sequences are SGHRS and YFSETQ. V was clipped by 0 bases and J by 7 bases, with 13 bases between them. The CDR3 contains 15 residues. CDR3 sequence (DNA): TGCGCCAGCAGCTTGGCCGGGACAAATGGTGAAAAACTGTTTTTT. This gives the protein CASSLAGTNGEKLFF.

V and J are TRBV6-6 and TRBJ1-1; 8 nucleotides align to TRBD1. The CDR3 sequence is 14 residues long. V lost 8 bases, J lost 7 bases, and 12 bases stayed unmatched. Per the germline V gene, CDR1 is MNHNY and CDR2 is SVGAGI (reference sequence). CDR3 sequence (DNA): TGTGCCAGCGGGGGAACAGGGGGAAGAGGTGAAGCTTTCTTT. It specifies CASGGTGGRGEAFF.

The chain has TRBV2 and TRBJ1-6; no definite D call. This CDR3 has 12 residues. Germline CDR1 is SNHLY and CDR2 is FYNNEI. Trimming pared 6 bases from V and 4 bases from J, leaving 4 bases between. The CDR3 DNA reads TGTGCCAGCAGCCAGTATAATTCACCCCTCCACTTT. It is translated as CASSQYNSPLHF.

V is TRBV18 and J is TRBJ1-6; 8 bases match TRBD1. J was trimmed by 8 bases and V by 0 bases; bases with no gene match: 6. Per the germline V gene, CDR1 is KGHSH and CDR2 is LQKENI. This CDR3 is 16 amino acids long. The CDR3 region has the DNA TGTGCCAGCTCACCACCCGGACAGGGTGAGGATTCACCCCTCCACTTT. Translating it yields CASSPPGQGEDSPLHF. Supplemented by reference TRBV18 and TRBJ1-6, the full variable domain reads NAGVMQNPRHLVRRRGQEARLRCSPMKGHSHVYWYRQLPEEGLKFMVYLQKENIIDESGMPKERFSAEFPKEGPSILRIQQVVRGDSAAYFCASSPPGQGEDSPLHFGNGTRLTVT.

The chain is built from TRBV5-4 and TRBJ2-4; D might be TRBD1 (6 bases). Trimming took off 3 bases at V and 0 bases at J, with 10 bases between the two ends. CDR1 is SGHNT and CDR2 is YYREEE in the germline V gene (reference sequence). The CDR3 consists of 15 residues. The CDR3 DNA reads TGTGCCAGCAGCTCCCAGGGGCTAGCCAAAAACATTCAGTACTTC. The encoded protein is CASSSQGLAKNIQYF.

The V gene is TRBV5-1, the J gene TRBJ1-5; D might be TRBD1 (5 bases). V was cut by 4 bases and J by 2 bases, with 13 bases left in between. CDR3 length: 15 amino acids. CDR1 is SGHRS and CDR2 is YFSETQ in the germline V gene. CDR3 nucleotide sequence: TGCGCCAGCAGCCCGGGGGTTTATGGCAATCAGCCCCAGCATTTT. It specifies CASSPGVYGNQPQHF.

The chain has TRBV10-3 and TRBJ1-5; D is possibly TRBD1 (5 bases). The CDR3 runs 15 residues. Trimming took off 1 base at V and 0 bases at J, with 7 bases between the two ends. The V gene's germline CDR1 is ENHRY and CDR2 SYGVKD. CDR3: CAISELGVSNQPQHF. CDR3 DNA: TGTGCCATCAGTGAGTTAGGGGTTAGCAATCAGCCCCAGCATTTT.

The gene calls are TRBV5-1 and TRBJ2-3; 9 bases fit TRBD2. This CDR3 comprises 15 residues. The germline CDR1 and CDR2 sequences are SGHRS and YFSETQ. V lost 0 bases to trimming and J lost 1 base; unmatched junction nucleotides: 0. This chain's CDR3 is CASSLASGGTDTQYF. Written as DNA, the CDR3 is TGCGCCAGCAGCTTGGCTAGCGGGGGCACAGATACGCAGTATTTT.

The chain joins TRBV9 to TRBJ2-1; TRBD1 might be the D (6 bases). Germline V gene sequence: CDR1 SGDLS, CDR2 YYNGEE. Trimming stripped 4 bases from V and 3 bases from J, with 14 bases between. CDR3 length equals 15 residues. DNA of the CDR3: TGTGCCAGCAGCCCCTCAGGGGAATACTACAATGAGCAGTTCTTC. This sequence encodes CASSPSGEYYNEQFF.

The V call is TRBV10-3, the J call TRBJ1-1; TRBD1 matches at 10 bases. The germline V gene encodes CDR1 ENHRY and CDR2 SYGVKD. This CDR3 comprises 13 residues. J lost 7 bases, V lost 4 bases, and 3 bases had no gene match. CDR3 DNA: TGTGCCATCAGTGTGGACAGGGGGGTTGAAGCTTTCTTT. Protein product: CAISVDRGVEAFF.

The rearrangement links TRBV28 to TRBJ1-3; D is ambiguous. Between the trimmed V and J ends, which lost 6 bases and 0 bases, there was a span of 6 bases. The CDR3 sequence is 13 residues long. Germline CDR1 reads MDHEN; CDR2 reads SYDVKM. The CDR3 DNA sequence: TGTGCCAGCAGACGGAGCTCTGGAAACACCATATATTTT. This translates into CASRRSSGNTIYF.

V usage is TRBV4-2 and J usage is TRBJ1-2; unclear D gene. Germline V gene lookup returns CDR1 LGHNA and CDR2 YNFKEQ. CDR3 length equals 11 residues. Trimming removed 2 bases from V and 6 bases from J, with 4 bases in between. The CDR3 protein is CASSQRDGYTF. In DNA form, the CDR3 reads TGTGCCAGCAGCCAACGGGATGGCTACACCTTC.

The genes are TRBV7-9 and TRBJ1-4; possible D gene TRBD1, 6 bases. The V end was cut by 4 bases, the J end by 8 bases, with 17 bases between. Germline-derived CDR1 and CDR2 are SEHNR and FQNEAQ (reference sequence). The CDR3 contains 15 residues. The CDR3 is CASSSLTGSREKLFF. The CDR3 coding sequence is TGTGCCAGCAGCTCCCTGACAGGCTCACGGGAAAAACTGTTTTTT. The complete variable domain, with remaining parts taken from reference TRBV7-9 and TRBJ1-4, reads DTGVSQNPRHKITKRGQNVTFRCDPISEHNRLYWYRQTLGQGPEFLTYFQNEAQLEKSRLLSDRFSAERPKGSFSTLEIQRTEQGDSAMYLCASSSLTGSREKLFFGSGTQLSVL.

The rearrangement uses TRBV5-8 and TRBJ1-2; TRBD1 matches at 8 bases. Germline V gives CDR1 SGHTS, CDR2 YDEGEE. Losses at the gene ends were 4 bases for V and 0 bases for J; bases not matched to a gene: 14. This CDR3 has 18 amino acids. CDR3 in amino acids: CASSQEDRVTLANYGYTF. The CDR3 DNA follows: TGTGCCAGCAGCCAAGAGGACAGGGTAACCTTAGCTAACTATGGCTACACCTTC.